The clone carrying this T cell receptor (beta chain) was seen just once. Some clones are missing from TCRdb's copy, which holds only in-frame ones; the method was immunoSEQ multiplex PCR. The repertoire holds approximately 460,000 clones, 77% seen once, with around 11% in the top ten. This record belongs to a study of shared clonotypes between healthy human individuals. At the level of the study: The people who gave samples were a couple of women and a few men aged 18 to 49.

The CDR3 spans 19 residues. V was clipped by 4 bases and J by 3 bases; unmatched bases: 16. Germline CDR1 LGHNA, CDR2 YSLEER. Donors were healthy HIV-negative adults without recent acute infections or vaccinations. V usage is TRBV4-3 and J usage is TRBJ1-1, with TRBD1 matching over 11 bases. The specimen was PBMCs. The source of this sequence is a middle-aged woman in good health. Some clones in this sample may be carry-over from other donors' samples. The CDR3 protein is CASSPPGQGDLLLYTEAFF. The CDR3 nucleotides are TGCGCCAGCAGCCCGCCGGGACAGGGGGACCTGCTATTGTACACTGAAGCTTTCTTT.